Shown below are 3 T cell receptor beta chains from a single sample sequenced in a study of cytomegalovirus exposure and HLA in healthy donors. The PCR had 60 Vbeta and 13 Jbeta primers. The protocol was immunoSEQ multiplex PCR, while the TCRdb copy is restricted to in-frame clones and leaves out a portion. This table has approximately 300,000 clones, roughly 80% appearing once. The material sequenced was PBMCs. Receptors originate from a girl aged 2 to 10 in good health and CMV-seronegative.

CDR3 coding DNA: TGTGCCAGCAGCTTACAGGGTCTAGCCAAAAACATTCAGTACTTC. It is translated as CASSLQGLAKNIQYF. V and J are TRBV5-4 and TRBJ2-4, with a possible D match to TRBD1 (6 bases). This CDR3 is built from 15 residues. The germline V gene encodes CDR1 SGHNT and CDR2 YYREEE (reference sequence). Trimming stripped 2 bases from V and 0 bases from J, with 9 bases between.

V and J are TRBV6-1 and TRBJ2-7; TRBD1 aligns across 8 bases. Looked up from germline, CDR1 is MNHNS and CDR2 is SASEGT. V trimming: 6 bases; J trimming: 3 bases; junction bases outside the gene matches: 7. This CDR3 is 14 amino acids long. CDR3 DNA: TGTGCCAGCAGCGCTTGGACAGGGAACTACGAGCAGTACTTC. Amino acids: CASSAWTGNYEQYF.

The CDR3 nucleotides are TGTGCCAGCAGCTTAGTCGGTAGTGTGCGTGCTTTCTTT. Residues: CASSLVGSVRAFF. The chain links TRBV7-9 to TRBJ1-1; D not certain. The germline V gene encodes CDR1 SEHNR and CDR2 FQNEAQ (reference sequence). Trimming removed 1 base from V and 11 bases from J, with 14 bases in between. CDR3 length: 13 residues.